The next 31 T cell receptor beta chains were all read from a single sample in a study of blood T cell repertoires in COVID-19. Produced via immunoSEQ multiplex PCR; TCRdb's table is partial and in-frame only. There are about 46,000 clones in the sample; around 83% occur only once, and 6% to 6.5% lies in the top ten. The sequenced material came from peripheral blood. The receptor source for this set is a woman at least 80 years old with acute or convalescent COVID-19.

The CDR3 sequence: CASSQDSGGATDTQYF. In nucleotides, the CDR3 is TGTGCCAGCAGCCAAGATAGTGGGGGGGCCACAGATACGCAGTATTTT. The genes are TRBV3-1 (or the pseudogene TRBV3-2) and TRBJ2-3; D may be TRBD2 (7 bases). CDR1 LGHDT and CDR2 YNNKEL come from the germline V gene (reference sequence). This CDR3 spans 16 amino acids. Trimming stripped 0 bases from V and 2 bases from J, with 12 bases between.

This clone was seen more than once but under ten times. The chain joins TRBV4-2 to TRBJ1-3, with D hard to call. The CDR3 sequence is 16 residues long. Trimming stripped 0 bases from V and 4 bases from J, with 13 bases between. Germline assignment: CDR1 LGHNA and CDR2 YNFKEQ. CDR3 residues: CASSQEIRTAGNTIYF. CDR3 nucleotides: TGTGCCAGCAGCCAAGAGATAAGGACTGCAGGAAACACCATATATTTT.

The chain carries TRBV2 and TRBJ2-3; 10 nucleotides match TRBD2. Per germline, CDR1 SNHLY and CDR2 FYNNEI. CDR3 length equals 15 residues. V gave up 4 bases and J gave up 3 bases; unmatched junction bases: 4. CDR3 DNA: TGTGCCAGCAGTGTAGGAGCGGGGGGGACAGATACGCAGTATTTT. Protein sequence: CASSVGAGGTDTQYF.

The rearrangement links TRBV6-5 to TRBJ1-5, with TRBD1 matching over 7 bases. The CDR3 contains 15 residues. Unmatched junction bases numbered 5, after V lost 6 bases and J lost 0 bases. Per germline, CDR1 MNHEY and CDR2 SVGAGI. The CDR3 reads CASRDRHYSNQPQHF. The CDR3 DNA is TGTGCCAGCAGGGACAGGCACTATAGCAATCAGCCCCAGCATTTT.

A single count supports this clone. The chain carries TRBV5-1 and TRBJ2-7; perhaps TRBD1 as D (5 bases). Germline CDR1 is SGHRS and CDR2 is YFSETQ. The V end was cut by 0 bases, the J end by 2 bases, with 6 bases between. The CDR3 is 13 residues long. The CDR3 spells CASSLAGTYEQYF. In nucleotides, the CDR3 is TGCGCCAGCAGCTTGGCAGGGACCTACGAGCAGTACTTC.

This chain uses TRBV5-1 with TRBJ1-1; 7 bases agree with TRBD1. The J segment lost 5 bases and the V segment lost 5 bases, leaving 15 bases of the junction unmatched. CDR1 SGHRS and CDR2 YFSETQ come from the germline V gene. This CDR3 region has 16 residues. The CDR3 DNA follows: TGCGCCAGCAGACGGGTTGATACAGGGGCAGGTACTGAAGCTTTCTTT. This gives the protein CASRRVDTGAGTEAFF.

The chain couples TRBV3-1 (or the pseudogene TRBV3-2) to TRBJ1-1; 7 nucleotides match TRBD1. This CDR3 spans 15 amino acids. V gave up 4 bases and J gave up 5 bases; unmatched junction bases: 10. CDR1 LGHDT and CDR2 YNNKEL come from the germline V gene (reference sequence). The CDR3 spells CASSLNSRGKTEAFF. DNA of the CDR3: TGTGCCAGCAGCCTGAACTCCAGGGGGAAGACTGAAGCTTTCTTT.

The chain links TRBV6-5 to TRBJ1-5; 8 bases line up with TRBD1. CDR1 is MNHEY and CDR2 is SVGAGI in the germline V gene. Germline trimming cut 6 bases from V and 6 bases from J; bases unmatched to any gene: 7. This CDR3 is built from 14 residues. The CDR3 sequence: CASRADRDSQPQHF. CDR3 nucleotide sequence: TGTGCCAGCAGGGCGGACAGGGACAGTCAGCCCCAGCATTTT.

This chain uses TRBV19 with TRBJ1-1; 7 bases match TRBD1. Germline CDR1 reads LNHDA; CDR2 reads SQIVND (reference sequence). Trimming cost V 7 bases and J 6 bases; bases outside gene matches: 14. There are 15 residues in the CDR3. CDR3 nucleotide sequence: TGTGCCAGTAAGGGGAGAGGACAGGCGGTTCCTGAAGCTTTCTTT. Residues: CASKGRGQAVPEAFF.

This clone was observed a handful of times. This chain's CDR3 is CASSQAWGQNHNEQFF. The CDR3 nucleotides are TGTGCCAGCAGCCAAGCCTGGGGACAGAATCACAATGAGCAGTTCTTC. V is TRBV3-1 (or the pseudogene TRBV3-2) and J is TRBJ2-1; 7 nucleotides agree with TRBD1. The V and J ends lost 1 base and 5 bases, in that order; junction bases with no gene match: 8. In germline, CDR1 is LGHDT, CDR2 YNNKEL (reference sequence). The CDR3 covers 16 residues.

This chain links TRBV21-1 with TRBJ1-5; the DNA was not used to check the table's D call, TRBD1. TRBV21-1 is assigned pseudogene status. There are 15 residues in the CDR3. This CDR3 is CASSQKPQRYQPQHF. CDR3 DNA sequence: TGTGCCAGCAGCCAAAAGCCACAGAGATATCAGCCCCAGCATTTT.

The V call is TRBV4-2, the J call TRBJ2-5; the match to TRBD2 covers 10 bases. CDR3 length equals 16 residues. Germline values: CDR1 LGHNA, CDR2 YNFKEQ. Trimming at V came to 4 bases and at J to 5 bases, leaving 10 bases not matched to a gene. CDR3 nucleotide sequence: TGTGCCAGCAGCCTCACAACAGCGGGGGGGCCGGAGACCCAGTACTTC. Amino acid sequence: CASSLTTAGGPETQYF.

The V gene is TRBV3-1 (or the pseudogene TRBV3-2), the J gene TRBJ1-1; D is unclear. Germline V CDR1 and CDR2: LGHDT, YNNKEL (reference sequence). Trimming took off 5 bases at V and 5 bases at J, with 6 bases between the two ends. The CDR3 sequence is 11 residues long. In DNA form, the CDR3 reads TGTGCCAGCAGCGGAGGTACTGAAGCTTTCTTT. Amino acids: CASSGGTEAFF.

The rearrangement uses TRBV5-8 and TRBJ2-3; 7 positions agree with TRBD1. CDR1 SGHTS and CDR2 YDEGEE come from the germline V gene. V shed 7 bases and J 2 bases; nucleotides not matched to a gene: 7. CDR3 length: 14 amino acids. CDR3 nucleotide sequence: TGTGCCAGCGGACAGGACTCTTACACAGATACGCAGTATTTT. Translated: CASGQDSYTDTQYF.

The chain combines TRBV3-1 (or the pseudogene TRBV3-2) with TRBJ1-2, with TRBD1 as a possible D gene (5 bases). Germline V gene sequence: CDR1 LGHDT, CDR2 YNNKEL (reference sequence). Trimming stripped 0 bases from V and 8 bases from J, with 16 bases between. The length of the CDR3 is 15 residues. The CDR3: CASSQDLVGQGGYTF. CDR3 nucleotides: TGTGCCAGCAGCCAAGACCTCGTAGGGCAGGGAGGCTACACCTTC.

This clone was observed a single time. The V gene is TRBV30, the J gene TRBJ1-3, with 9 nucleotides matching TRBD1. Unmatched junction bases numbered 9, after V lost 0 bases and J lost 3 bases. The length of the CDR3 is 17 residues. Germline V gene lookup returns CDR1 GTSNPN and CDR2 SVGIG (reference sequence). Here the CDR3 DNA reads TGTGCCTGGAGTGTAGGAGCCGGGACAGGGATTGGAAACACCATATATTTT. Translation: CAWSVGAGTGIGNTIYF.

The CDR3 spells CASSSTLASTSSGNTIYF. The CDR3 nucleotides read TGTGCCAGCAGCTCTACCCTGGCATCGACAAGCTCTGGAAACACCATATATTTT. The chain employs TRBV7-8 and TRBJ1-3; no clear D gene. Trimming left V 4 bases short and J 0 bases short, with 19 bases between. CDR1 SGHVS and CDR2 FQNEAQ come from the germline V gene. This CDR3 is built from 18 residues.

The chain uses TRBV24-1 and TRBJ2-1; 11 bases agree with TRBD1. Per the germline V gene, CDR1 is KGHDR and CDR2 is SFDVKD. The CDR3 has 18 residues. Trimming took 9 bases from V and 0 from J; bases not matched to a gene: 12. The CDR3 reads CATASGQGVKSSYNEQFF. CDR3 nucleotide sequence: TGTGCCACCGCCTCGGGACAGGGGGTAAAAAGCTCCTACAATGAGCAGTTCTTC.

The rearrangement links TRBV7-2 to TRBJ1-1; D is uncertain. Trimming cost V 1 base and J 5 bases, with 8 bases left between them. CDR3 length: 13 amino acids. CDR1 and CDR2 (germline): SGHTA, FQGNSA. The CDR3 region is CASSLVAGTEAFF. CDR3 DNA sequence: TGTGCCAGCAGCTTAGTGGCGGGGACTGAAGCTTTCTTT.

The chain couples TRBV6-1 to TRBJ1-4; no clear D gene. Germline-derived CDR1 and CDR2 are MNHNS and SASEGT. The CDR3 loop spans 12 amino acids. V was cut by 3 bases and J by 5 bases, with 4 bases left in between. The DNA of the CDR3 is TGTGCCAGCAGTGAGCAGAATGAAAAACTGTTTTTT. Its protein product is CASSEQNEKLFF.

This clone showed up just once. The chain carries TRBV2 and TRBJ2-5, with TRBD2 identical over 9 bases. Germline V gene data show CDR1 as SNHLY and CDR2 as FYNNEI. With 7 bases clipped from V and 1 base from J, the junction kept 7 bases outside the gene matches. The CDR3 consists of 15 residues. This CDR3 reads CASNGLASPQETQYF. Written as DNA, the CDR3 is TGTGCCAGCAACGGACTAGCGTCCCCCCAAGAGACCCAGTACTTC.

This clone was picked up a small number of times. This chain links TRBV19 with TRBJ2-5; D ambiguous. The CDR3 contains 15 residues. Looked up from germline, CDR1 is LNHDA and CDR2 is SQIVND (reference sequence). V dropped 3 bases and J dropped 2 bases, with 13 bases sitting between them. The CDR3 spells CASSITVFTQETQYF. For the CDR3, the DNA is TGTGCCAGTAGTATCACAGTATTTACACAAGAGACCCAGTACTTC.

This rearrangement joins TRBV3-1 (or the pseudogene TRBV3-2) to TRBJ1-6; D not certain. V lost 1 base and J 9 bases, leaving 10 bases between the germline ends. This CDR3 is built from 14 residues. The germline gives CDR1 LGHDT, CDR2 YNNKEL (reference sequence). CDR3 in DNA: TGTGCCAGCAGCCAAGGAGGAGAGGTTTCACCCCTCCACTTT. As protein: CASSQGGEVSPLHF.

This clone has a single count. The V gene is TRBV5-1, the J gene TRBJ1-1, with D maybe TRBD1 (6 bases). The germline V gene has CDR1 SGHRS and CDR2 YFSETQ. Trimming took 0 bases from V and 2 from J, leaving 11 bases between them. This CDR3 has 15 residues. Here the CDR3 reads CASSLALGGNTEAFF. Here the CDR3 DNA reads TGCGCCAGCAGCTTGGCCCTAGGGGGAAACACTGAAGCTTTCTTT.

The chain links TRBV7-9 to TRBJ2-4, with TRBD2 matching over 8 bases. The V gene end was trimmed by 5 bases and the J gene end by 6 bases; junction bases not matched to a gene: 9. From germline, CDR1 is SEHNR and CDR2 FQNEAQ (reference sequence). The CDR3 contains 15 residues. The DNA for the CDR3 is TGTGCCAGCAGCCTCCGGACTAGCTGGGGAAACATTCAGTACTTC. Translating it yields CASSLRTSWGNIQYF.

J is TRBJ1-5 and V is TRBV18; 7 bases fit TRBD1. This CDR3 spans 15 amino acids. Trimming took 3 bases from V and 3 from J; bases not matched to a gene: 5. Germline V gene lookup returns CDR1 KGHSH and CDR2 LQKENI. The chain's CDR3 is CASSPGTATNQPQHF. CDR3 bases: TGTGCCAGCTCACCCGGGACAGCGACCAATCAGCCCCAGCATTTT.

DNA for the CDR3: TGTGCCAGCAGCCCGGGTGGGGCTTGGGGAAACACCATATATTTT. Protein product: CASSPGGAWGNTIYF. V is TRBV5-4 and J is TRBJ1-3, with D perhaps matching TRBD1 (5 bases). CDR1 is SGHNT and CDR2 is YYREEE in the germline V gene (reference sequence). The CDR3 is 15 residues long. Trimming pared 4 bases from V and 4 bases from J, leaving 15 bases between. The full variable domain, its missing parts supplied by reference TRBV5-4 and TRBJ1-3, is ETGVTQSPTHLIKTRGQQVTLRCSSQSGHNTVSWYQQALGQGPQFIFQYYREEENGRGNFPPRFSGLQFPNYSSELNVNALELDDSALYLCASSPGGAWGNTIYFGEGSWLTVV.

The gene calls are TRBV4-2 and TRBJ1-1, with 9 positions matching TRBD1. This CDR3 is built from 16 residues. The germline CDR1 and CDR2 sequences are LGHNA and YNFKEQ. V shed 4 bases and J 4 bases; nucleotides not matched to a gene: 10. The CDR3 loop is CASSPGTGFSATEAFF. The DNA of the CDR3 is TGTGCCAGCAGCCCCGGGACAGGGTTTTCGGCCACTGAAGCTTTCTTT.

V usage is TRBV2 and J usage is TRBJ2-7; weak D call: TRBD2 (6 bases). The V gene's germline CDR1 is SNHLY and CDR2 FYNNEI. CDR3 length: 14 amino acids. Trimming removed 5 bases at V and 5 bases at J, with 16 bases between. Here the CDR3 DNA reads TGTGCCAGCAGTAGCGGGCCTGCGTGGAACGAGCAGTACTTC. Translation gives CASSSGPAWNEQYF.

The chain links TRBV7-3 to TRBJ2-1, with a tentative D call TRBD1 (5 bases). Deletions cut 0 bases from V and 8 bases from J, with 14 bases between. The CDR3 loop spans 15 amino acids. Germline V lookup: CDR1 SGHTA, CDR2 FQGTGA. The CDR3 sequence is CASSLTSGRADEQFF. The DNA of the CDR3 is TGTGCCAGCAGCTTAACGTCCGGCAGGGCTGATGAGCAGTTCTTC.

The V call is TRBV19, the J call TRBJ2-7; 9 positions agree with TRBD1. The length of the CDR3 is 18 residues. CDR1 and CDR2 from the germline V gene are LNHDA and SQIVND (reference sequence). V shed 5 bases and J 3 bases; nucleotides not matched to a gene: 17. This CDR3 reads CASSPPRGTGIWGYEQYF. The CDR3 DNA follows: TGTGCCAGTAGTCCTCCGAGGGGGACAGGGATCTGGGGCTACGAGCAGTACTTC.